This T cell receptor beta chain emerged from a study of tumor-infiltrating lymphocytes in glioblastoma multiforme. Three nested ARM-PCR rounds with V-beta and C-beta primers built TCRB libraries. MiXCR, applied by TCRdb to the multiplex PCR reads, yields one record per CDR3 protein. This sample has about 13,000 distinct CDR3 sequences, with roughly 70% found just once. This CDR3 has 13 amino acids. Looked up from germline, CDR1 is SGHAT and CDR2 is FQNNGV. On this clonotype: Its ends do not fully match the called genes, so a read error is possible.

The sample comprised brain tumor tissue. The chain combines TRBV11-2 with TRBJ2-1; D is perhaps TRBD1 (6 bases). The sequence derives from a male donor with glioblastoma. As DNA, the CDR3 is TGTGCCAGCAGCTCAGTTAGGGGGAATGAGCAGTTTTTC. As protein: CASSSVRGNEQFF.